The source of this T cell receptor (beta chain) is a study of Ad26.COV2.S vaccination and SARS-CoV-2 variants. On this clone: Its antigen is undetermined.

V lost 4 bases and J 4 bases, leaving 6 bases between the germline ends. Germline assignment: CDR1 LNHDA and CDR2 SQIVND (reference sequence). The CDR3 extends over 12 amino acids. This sample's treatment: 15 to 20 received Ad26.COV2.S at low or high dose, single or two shots; 5 received placebo; per-sample allocation not given. Collection of the samples took place on day 63 after the first injection of vaccine or placebo. In Boston, the donor was an adult between 18-55 years of age. Study observations and caveats: Post-vaccination breadth of spike-specific CD8+ and CD4+ T cell responses was reportedly substantial. Total T cell responses may have been underestimated by the TCR breadth and depth analyses.

Using immunoSEQ multiplex PCR, the repertoire was profiled, and TCRdb retains in-frame clones only, with some absent. The table lists about 390,000 clones, 92% of them singletons. The TCR was taken from a person aged 18-65 years who received the Ad26.COV2.S COVID-19 vaccine or a placebo. V and J are TRBV19 and TRBJ2-3; D call uncertain. The sequences come from peripheral blood, collected in a trial of Ad26.COV2.S vaccine versus placebo. The CDR3 protein is CASSTIPDTQYF. CDR3 in DNA: TGTGCCAGTAGTACTATCCCAGATACGCAGTATTTT.